The following is a T cell receptor beta chain sequence with its context. Its matching antigen is unknown. Trimming shortened V by 6 bases and J by 5 bases, and 16 bases separated the two germline ends. Looked up from germline, CDR1 is MNHEY and CDR2 is SMNVEV (reference sequence). This CDR3 spans 14 amino acids. The PCR ran on 60 Vbeta and 13 Jbeta primers. Libraries were prepared by immunoSEQ multiplex PCR; TCRdb keeps only in-frame clonotypes and omits some of them. The sample includes more than 140,000 clones, approximately 80% of them seen just once. This entry is derived from a study of cytomegalovirus exposure and HLA in healthy donors. The study's findings and limits: Cytomegalovirus status, reportedly, was diagnosed with high specificity and sensitivity by the classifier. What TCR beta sequences reportedly achieved was accurate prediction of HLA-A and HLA-B alleles in most subjects.

V and J are TRBV27 and TRBJ2-5, with D possibly TRBD2 on 6 matching bases. The sequenced sample consisted of PBMCs. This TCR derives from a man younger than 45 in good health and CMV-seropositive. For the CDR3, the DNA is TGTGCCAGCAGCCCTGTCGGGGGTCGGGAGACCCAGTACTTC. Translating it yields CASSPVGGRETQYF.